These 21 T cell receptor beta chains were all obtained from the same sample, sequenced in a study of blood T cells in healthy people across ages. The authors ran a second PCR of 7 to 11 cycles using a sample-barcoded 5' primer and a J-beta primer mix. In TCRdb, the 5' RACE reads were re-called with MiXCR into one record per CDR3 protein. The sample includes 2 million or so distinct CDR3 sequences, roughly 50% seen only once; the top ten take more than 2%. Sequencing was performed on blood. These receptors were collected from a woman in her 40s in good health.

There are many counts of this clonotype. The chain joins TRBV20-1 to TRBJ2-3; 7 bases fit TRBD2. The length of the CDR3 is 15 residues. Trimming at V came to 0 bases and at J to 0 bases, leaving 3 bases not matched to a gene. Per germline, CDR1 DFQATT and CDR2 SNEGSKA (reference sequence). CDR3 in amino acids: CSARDPSGSTDTQYF. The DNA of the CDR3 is TGCAGTGCTAGAGATCCTAGCGGAAGCACAGATACGCAGTATTTT.

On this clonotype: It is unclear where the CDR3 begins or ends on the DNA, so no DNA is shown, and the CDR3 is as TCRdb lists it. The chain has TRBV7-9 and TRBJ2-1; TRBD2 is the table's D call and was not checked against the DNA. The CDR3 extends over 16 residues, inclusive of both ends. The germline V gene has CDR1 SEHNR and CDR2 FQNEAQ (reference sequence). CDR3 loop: CASSALSGPDYNEQFF.

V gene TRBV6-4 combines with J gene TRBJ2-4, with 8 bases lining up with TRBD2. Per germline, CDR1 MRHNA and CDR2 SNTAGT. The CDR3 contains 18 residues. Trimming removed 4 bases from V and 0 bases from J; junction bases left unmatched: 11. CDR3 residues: CASSGLAGILLAKNIQYF. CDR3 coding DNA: TGTGCCAGCAGTGGATTAGCGGGGATTCTCTTAGCCAAAAACATTCAGTACTTC.

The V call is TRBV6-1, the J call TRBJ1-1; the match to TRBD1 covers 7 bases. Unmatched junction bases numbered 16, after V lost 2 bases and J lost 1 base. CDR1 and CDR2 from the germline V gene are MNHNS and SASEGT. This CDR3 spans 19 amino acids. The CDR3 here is CASSERQGAGRLANTEAFF. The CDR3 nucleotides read TGTGCCAGCAGTGAACGACAGGGAGCAGGAAGGCTAGCGAACACTGAAGCTTTCTTT.

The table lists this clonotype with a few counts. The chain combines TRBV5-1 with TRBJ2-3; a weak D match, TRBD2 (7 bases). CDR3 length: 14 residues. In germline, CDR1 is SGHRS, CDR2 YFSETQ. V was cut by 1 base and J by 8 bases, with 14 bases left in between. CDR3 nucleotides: TGCGCCAGCAGCTTGCGAGGGGGGGACGGTACGCAGTATTTT. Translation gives CASSLRGGDGTQYF.

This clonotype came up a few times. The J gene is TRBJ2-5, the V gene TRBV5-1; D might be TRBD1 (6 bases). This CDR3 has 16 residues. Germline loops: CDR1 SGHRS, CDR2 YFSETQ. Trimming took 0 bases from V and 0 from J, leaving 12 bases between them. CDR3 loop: CASSLATGTNQETQYF. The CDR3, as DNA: TGCGCCAGCAGCTTGGCTACCGGGACAAACCAAGAGACCCAGTACTTC.

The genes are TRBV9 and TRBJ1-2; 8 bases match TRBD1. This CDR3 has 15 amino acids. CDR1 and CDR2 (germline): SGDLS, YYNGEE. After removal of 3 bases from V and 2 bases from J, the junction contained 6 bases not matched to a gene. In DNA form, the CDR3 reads TGTGCCAGCAGCGATGGACAGGGTCGGAACTATGGCTACACCTTC. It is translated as CASSDGQGRNYGYTF.

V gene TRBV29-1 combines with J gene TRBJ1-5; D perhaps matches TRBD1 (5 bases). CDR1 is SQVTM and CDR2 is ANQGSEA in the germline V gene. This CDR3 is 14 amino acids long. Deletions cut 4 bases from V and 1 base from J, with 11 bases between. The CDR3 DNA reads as TGCAGCGTTGGTGGCAGGGAGAGCAATCAGCCCCAGCATTTT. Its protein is CSVGGRESNQPQHF.

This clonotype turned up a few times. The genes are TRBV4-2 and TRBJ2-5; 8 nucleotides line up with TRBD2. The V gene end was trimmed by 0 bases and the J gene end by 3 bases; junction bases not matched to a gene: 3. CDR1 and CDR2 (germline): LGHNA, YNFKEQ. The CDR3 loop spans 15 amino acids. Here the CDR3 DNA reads TGTGCCAGCAGCCAAGAAGGAGCGGGGGAAGAGACCCAGTACTTC. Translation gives CASSQEGAGEETQYF.

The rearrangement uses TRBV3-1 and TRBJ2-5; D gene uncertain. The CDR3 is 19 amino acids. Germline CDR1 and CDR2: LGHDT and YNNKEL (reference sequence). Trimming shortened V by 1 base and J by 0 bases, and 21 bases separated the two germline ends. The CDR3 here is CASSQVAGSGRRYQETQYF. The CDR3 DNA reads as TGTGCCAGCAGCCAAGTTGCCGGTTCCGGGCGTCGCTACCAAGAGACCCAGTACTTC.

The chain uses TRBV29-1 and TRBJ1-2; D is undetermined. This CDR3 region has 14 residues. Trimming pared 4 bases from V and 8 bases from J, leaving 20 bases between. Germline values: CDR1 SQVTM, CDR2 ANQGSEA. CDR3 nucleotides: TGCAGCGTTGCCAGTAGCGTTGGAGATCGGGGCTACACCTTC. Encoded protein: CSVASSVGDRGYTF.

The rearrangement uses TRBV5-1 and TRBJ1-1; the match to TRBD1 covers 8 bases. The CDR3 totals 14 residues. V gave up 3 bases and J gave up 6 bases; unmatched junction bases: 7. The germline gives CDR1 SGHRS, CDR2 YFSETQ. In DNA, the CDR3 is TGCGCCAGCAGCTACGGACAGGGAGGGGCTGAAGCTTTCTTT. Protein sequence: CASSYGQGGAEAFF. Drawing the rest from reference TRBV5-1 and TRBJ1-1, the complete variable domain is KAGVTQTPRYLIKTRGQQVTLSCSPISGHRSVSWYQQTPGQGLQFLFEYFSETQRNKGNFPGRFSGRQFSNSRSEMNVSTLELGDSALYLCASSYGQGGAEAFFGQGTRLTVV.

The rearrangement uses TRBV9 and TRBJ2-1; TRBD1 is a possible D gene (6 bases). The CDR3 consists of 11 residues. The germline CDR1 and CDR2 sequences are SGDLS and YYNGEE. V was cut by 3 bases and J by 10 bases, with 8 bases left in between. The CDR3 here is CASSGQGEQFF. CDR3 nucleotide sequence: TGTGCCAGCAGCGGCCAGGGGGAGCAGTTCTTC.

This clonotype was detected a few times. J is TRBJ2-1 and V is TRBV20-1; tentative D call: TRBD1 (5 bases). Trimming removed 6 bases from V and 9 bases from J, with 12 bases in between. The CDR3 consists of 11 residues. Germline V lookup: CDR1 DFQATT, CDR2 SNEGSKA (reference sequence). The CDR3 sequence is CSARQGLEQFF. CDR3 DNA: TGCAGTGCCCGGCAGGGCCTTGAGCAGTTCTTC.

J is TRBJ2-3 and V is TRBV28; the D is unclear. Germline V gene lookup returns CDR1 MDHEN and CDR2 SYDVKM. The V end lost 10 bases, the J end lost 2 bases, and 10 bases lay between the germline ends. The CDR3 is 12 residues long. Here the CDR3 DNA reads TGTGCCACCGAGGAATTCACAGATACGCAGTATTTT. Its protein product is CATEEFTDTQYF.

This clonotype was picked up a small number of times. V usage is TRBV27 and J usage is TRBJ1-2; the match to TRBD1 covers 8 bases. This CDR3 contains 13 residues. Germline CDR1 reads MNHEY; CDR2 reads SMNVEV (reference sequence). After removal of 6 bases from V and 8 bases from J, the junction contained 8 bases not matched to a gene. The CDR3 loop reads CASSLQTGVGYTF. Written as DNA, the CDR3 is TGTGCCAGCAGCCTGCAGACAGGGGTCGGCTACACCTTC.

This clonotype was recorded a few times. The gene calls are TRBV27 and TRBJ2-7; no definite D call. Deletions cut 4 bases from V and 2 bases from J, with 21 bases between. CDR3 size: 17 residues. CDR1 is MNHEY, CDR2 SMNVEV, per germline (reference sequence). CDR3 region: CASSYGPRPRVTYEQYF. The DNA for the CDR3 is TGTGCCAGCAGTTACGGACCCAGACCTAGGGTGACCTACGAGCAGTACTTC.

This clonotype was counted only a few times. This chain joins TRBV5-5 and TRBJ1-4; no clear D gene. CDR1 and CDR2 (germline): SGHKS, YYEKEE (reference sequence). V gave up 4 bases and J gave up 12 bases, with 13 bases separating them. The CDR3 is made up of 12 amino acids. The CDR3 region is CASSLEFLELFF. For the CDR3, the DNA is TGTGCCAGCAGCCTCGAGTTTCTGGAACTGTTTTTT.

CDR3 amino acids: CASSLEVAGEQFF. CDR3 sequence (DNA): TGTGCCAGCAGCTTAGAGGTAGCTGGTGAGCAGTTCTTC. V and J are TRBV7-8 and TRBJ2-1, with D unclear. This CDR3 has 13 amino acids. V was trimmed by 1 base and J by 9 bases, leaving 10 bases between them. Germline CDR1 reads SGHVS; CDR2 reads FQNEAQ. Supplemented by reference TRBV7-8 and TRBJ2-1, the full variable domain reads GAGVSQSPRYKVAKRGQDVALRCDPISGHVSLFWYQQALGQGPEFLTYFQNEAQLDKSGLPSDRFFAERPEGSVSTLKIQRTQQEDSAVYLCASSLEVAGEQFFGPGTRLTVL.

The CDR3 reads CASSYSTGGEAFF. DNA for the CDR3: TGTGCCAGCAGTTACTCGACGGGGGGTGAAGCTTTCTTT. The chain joins TRBV6-6 to TRBJ1-1, with D perhaps TRBD1 (5 bases). The CDR3 contains 13 residues. V was clipped by 0 bases and J by 7 bases, with 9 bases between them. Looked up from germline, CDR1 is MNHNY and CDR2 is SVGAGI (reference sequence).

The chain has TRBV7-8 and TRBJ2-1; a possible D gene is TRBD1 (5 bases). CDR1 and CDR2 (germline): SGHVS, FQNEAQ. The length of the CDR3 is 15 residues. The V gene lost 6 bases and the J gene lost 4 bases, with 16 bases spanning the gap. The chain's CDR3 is CASRKGASLYNEQFF. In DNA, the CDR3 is TGTGCCAGCAGGAAAGGGGCCTCCTTATACAATGAGCAGTTCTTC.